The 27 T cell receptor beta chains reported below all come from one sample, sequenced in a study of low-dose radiotherapy and immunotherapy resistance in tumors. The time point: before trial treatment. Alpha and beta chains were covered, as first-strand cDNA relied on TRAV- and TRBV-specific primers. Using a constant-region primer together with a V-primer adapter, TCRs were subjected to roughly 18 PCR cycles of amplification. In TCRdb, the reads were re-called with MiXCR into one record per CDR3 protein. Among over 65,000 distinct CDR3 sequences listed, roughly a sixth were seen once. The specimen was PBMCs, collected before treatment. Receptors were obtained from a male donor with prostate cancer.

This clonotype was counted many times. This sequence joins TRBV19 and TRBJ2-1; possible D gene TRBD1, 6 bases. CDR1 LNHDA and CDR2 SQIVND come from the germline V gene (reference sequence). The ends were cut back, 4 bases at V and 2 bases at J, with 12 bases in the middle. The CDR3 has 15 residues. The CDR3 DNA is TGTGCCAGTAGTAATGGCAGGGGCCCCTACAATGAGCAGTTCTTC. This translates into CASSNGRGPYNEQFF. The whole variable domain, remainder taken from reference TRBV19 and TRBJ2-1, is DGGITQSPKYLFRKEGQNVTLSCEQNLNHDAMYWYRQDPGQGLRLIYYSQIVNDFQKGDIAEGYSVSREKKESFPLTVTSAQKNPTAFYLCASSNGRGPYNEQFFGPGTRLTVL.

Ten or more counts support this clonotype. DNA of the CDR3: TGCAGCGGCGGACAGCAAGAGACCCAGTACTTC. Its protein product is CSGGQQETQYF. The J gene is TRBJ2-5, the V gene TRBV29-1; D is perhaps TRBD1 (6 bases). In germline, CDR1 is SQVTM, CDR2 ANQGSEA. The V end was cut by 7 bases, the J end by 2 bases, with 8 bases between. CDR3 length: 11 residues.

Many counts were recorded for this clonotype. The gene calls are TRBV2 and TRBJ2-5; D call uncertain. The CDR3 consists of 13 residues. V dropped 2 bases and J dropped 2 bases, with 6 bases sitting between them. CDR1 and CDR2 (germline): SNHLY, FYNNEI. CDR3 sequence (DNA): TGTGCCAGCAGTGAATCGGTACAAGAGACCCAGTACTTC. Its translation: CASSESVQETQYF.

The genes are TRBV7-2 and TRBJ2-7, with TRBD1 as a possible D gene (5 bases). Germline loops: CDR1 SGHTA, CDR2 FQGNSA. V was pared by 0 bases and J by 7 bases, with 10 bases between. This CDR3 is built from 13 residues. CDR3 bases: TGTGCCAGCAGCTTAGCAGGGGTGCGGGAGCAGTACTTC. Translating it yields CASSLAGVREQYF.

This clonotype was seen many times. The chain is built from TRBV6-2 or TRBV6-3 and TRBJ2-3; TRBD2 matches at 10 bases. The junction had 7 bases not matched to a gene; V was cut back by 2 bases and J by 2 bases. This CDR3 has 17 residues. Germline CDR1 is MNHEY and CDR2 is SVGEGT. The CDR3 DNA reads TGTGCCAGCAGTTACCTCCCTAGCGGGGGATTCACAGATACGCAGTATTTT. Protein product: CASSYLPSGGFTDTQYF.

This clonotype was counted ten times or more. The genes are TRBV2 and TRBJ2-1, with 10 bases identical to TRBD1. The junction had 8 bases not matched to a gene; V was cut back by 2 bases and J by 10 bases. From germline, CDR1 is SNHLY and CDR2 FYNNEI. This CDR3 contains 15 residues. The CDR3 DNA follows: TGTGCCAGCAGTGAAAGGGGACAGGGGCGCCGAGAGCAGTTCTTC. Translating it yields CASSERGQGRREQFF.

At least ten counts were recorded for this clonotype. A read error may produce the germline difference seen at one junction end. The chain joins TRBV5-1 to TRBJ2-3; possibly TRBD1 for D (5 bases). Germline CDR1 SGHRS, CDR2 YFSETQ. The CDR3 spans 15 residues. DNA for the CDR3: TGTGCCAGCAGCAAATCGGGCAGGGCCACAGATACGCAGTATTTT. Its translation: CASSKSGRATDTQYF. The full variable domain, completed using reference TRBV5-1 and TRBJ2-3, is KAGVTQTPRYLIKTRGQQVTLSCSPISGHRSVSWYQQTPGQGLQFLFEYFSETQRNKGNFPGRFSGRQFSNSRSEMNVSTLELGDSALYLCASSKSGRATDTQYFGPGTRLTVL.

This clonotype was seen repeatedly, ten times or more. The V and J genes are TRBV6-5 and TRBJ2-3; D call uncertain. V lost 6 bases to trimming and J lost 4 bases, with 14 bases between them. Germline-derived CDR1 and CDR2 are MNHEY and SVGAGI. The CDR3 is made up of 14 amino acids. CDR3 bases: TGTGCCAGCAGCCGCTCGAAAACCGCAGATACGCAGTATTTT. It specifies CASSRSKTADTQYF.

Ten or more counts support this clonotype. The V and J genes are TRBV3-1 and TRBJ2-6; no firm D call. Per the germline V gene, CDR1 is LGHDT and CDR2 is YNNKEL (reference sequence). V lost 1 base, J lost 3 bases, and 10 bases lay in between. The CDR3 length is 16 residues. The CDR3 nucleotides read TGTGCCAGCAGCCAAGGGTCGGGTATTGGGGCCAACGTCCTGACTTTC. It specifies CASSQGSGIGANVLTF.

Many counts were recorded for this clonotype. The V call is TRBV29-1, the J call TRBJ2-2, with D unclear. V was trimmed by 6 bases and J by 5 bases, leaving 7 bases between them. Germline CDR1 SQVTM, CDR2 ANQGSEA. This CDR3 is 11 amino acids long. CDR3 DNA sequence: TGCAGCGTCGGAGTTACCGGGGAGCTGTTTTTT. Translated, it gives CSVGVTGELFF.

This clonotype was counted ten times or more. The gene calls are TRBV3-1 and TRBJ2-2; D is perhaps TRBD2 (5 bases). The V end was cut by 4 bases, the J end by 0 bases, with 12 bases between. Germline V CDR1 and CDR2: LGHDT, YNNKEL (reference sequence). The CDR3 contains 16 residues. The CDR3 loop reads CASSPAVPPNTGELFF. CDR3 bases: TGTGCCAGCAGCCCAGCGGTCCCGCCGAACACCGGGGAGCTGTTTTTT.

This clonotype came up many times. V is TRBV11-2 and J is TRBJ2-5; 12 bases align to TRBD2. The germline V gene encodes CDR1 SGHAT and CDR2 FQNNGV. This CDR3 is 16 amino acids long. After removal of 3 bases from V and 2 bases from J, the junction contained 4 bases not matched to a gene. The CDR3 bases are TGTGCCAGCAGCTTGACTAGCGGGGGCCCGCAAGAGACCCAGTACTTC. Its translation: CASSLTSGGPQETQYF.

With regard to this clonotype: This is likely an artifact of a read error, given a far larger clone one base away. This chain links TRBV4-3 with TRBJ2-3; 9 bases agree with TRBD2. The germline CDR1 and CDR2 sequences are LGHNA and YSLEER. The CDR3 runs to 15 residues. V dropped 3 bases and J dropped 4; count of bases not matched to a gene: 5. The CDR3 DNA reads as TGCGCCAGCAGCCAGGAGCGGGGGGACTCAGATACGCAGTATTTT. Translating it yields CASSQERGDSDTQYF.

This clonotype was observed at least ten times. The chain joins TRBV19 to TRBJ1-1; D remains ambiguous. Germline CDR1 is LNHDA and CDR2 is SQIVND (reference sequence). Trimming left V 3 bases short and J 3 bases short, with 11 bases between. This CDR3 is built from 14 residues. The CDR3 DNA reads as TGTGCCAGTAGTATGCGTCACACCCACACTGAAGCTTTCTTT. Encoded protein: CASSMRHTHTEAFF.

This clonotype has a count of ten or more. This rearrangement joins TRBV6-6 to TRBJ2-3, with 16 bases aligning to TRBD2. The CDR3 covers 19 residues. The ends lost 2 bases at V and 4 bases at J; junction bases unmatched: 9. Germline CDR1 and CDR2: MNHNY and SVGAGI (reference sequence). CDR3: CASSYGTSGGALAADTQYF. The DNA of the CDR3 is TGTGCCAGCAGTTACGGGACTAGCGGGGGGGCGCTAGCCGCAGATACGCAGTATTTT.

The genes are TRBV10-3 and TRBJ2-3, with D unclear. V was cut by 3 bases and J by 0 bases, with 7 bases left in between. Germline loops: CDR1 ENHRY, CDR2 SYGVKD. The CDR3 extends over 14 amino acids. The CDR3 nucleotides are TGTGCCATCAGTGATCAGAGTAGCACAGATACGCAGTATTTT. Its protein is CAISDQSSTDTQYF.

This chain's CDR3 is CASSSMGHEQYF. The CDR3 coding sequence is TGTGCCAGCAGCTCAATGGGGCACGAGCAGTACTTC. The V and J genes are TRBV7-9 and TRBJ2-7, with D maybe TRBD1 (5 bases). The ends were cut back, 4 bases at V and 5 bases at J, with 9 bases in the middle. The CDR3 is 12 amino acids. Germline CDR1 SEHNR, CDR2 FQNEAQ (reference sequence).

This clonotype showed up many times. V is TRBV7-2 and J is TRBJ2-3; D is ambiguous. This CDR3 is 16 amino acids long. V lost 3 bases and J lost 0, with 13 bases in between. CDR1 is SGHTA and CDR2 is FQGNSA in the germline V gene. CDR3 loop: CASSFLGRFSTDTQYF. DNA of the CDR3: TGTGCCAGCAGCTTCTTGGGCCGGTTTAGCACAGATACGCAGTATTTT.

This clonotype was recorded at least ten times. The rearrangement uses TRBV10-3 and TRBJ2-5; 7 bases line up with TRBD2. This CDR3 is 14 amino acids long. Trimming cost V 0 bases and J 6 bases; bases outside gene matches: 4. Germline CDR1 is ENHRY and CDR2 is SYGVKD. CDR3 amino acids: CAISESLAAKTQYF. CDR3 bases: TGTGCCATCAGTGAGTCCCTAGCGGCGAAGACCCAGTACTTC.

This clonotype showed up many times. V and J are TRBV7-8 and TRBJ2-5, with 7 bases aligning to TRBD2. The length of the CDR3 is 14 residues. Germline V gene sequence: CDR1 SGHVS, CDR2 FQNEAQ. V trimming: 1 base; J trimming: 4 bases; junction bases outside the gene matches: 3. Here the CDR3 DNA reads TGTGCCAGCAGCTTAGAGGGGACTACAGAGACCCAGTACTTC. This sequence encodes CASSLEGTTETQYF.

This clonotype came up a few times. V usage is TRBV7-2 and J usage is TRBJ1-3, with D possibly TRBD1 on 5 matching bases. The length of the CDR3 is 17 residues. Germline loops: CDR1 SGHTA, CDR2 FQGNSA. Trimming stripped 4 bases from V and 0 bases from J, with 16 bases between. In DNA form, the CDR3 reads TGTGCCAGCAGCTCCTTCGACAGCGACTTCTCTGGAAACACCATATATTTT. The encoded protein is CASSSFDSDFSGNTIYF.

Ten or more counts support this clonotype. CDR3 in DNA: TGTGCCAGCAGCTTATTTGCAGGGACGGAGACCCAGTACTTC. Translated: CASSLFAGTETQYF. This sequence joins TRBV7-8 and TRBJ2-5, with D possibly being TRBD1 or TRBD2 (5 bases each). This CDR3 has 14 residues. Trimming pared 2 bases from V and 5 bases from J, leaving 12 bases between. CDR1 is SGHVS and CDR2 is FQNEAQ in the germline V gene.

The sample holds many counts of this clonotype. This chain joins TRBV20-1 and TRBJ2-7; possible D gene TRBD1, 7 bases. The CDR3 extends over 13 amino acids. The ends were cut back, 3 bases at V and 5 bases at J, with 14 bases in the middle. CDR1 and CDR2 from the germline V gene are DFQATT and SNEGSKA (reference sequence). The CDR3 DNA reads as TGCAGTGCTAGGCGGGACAGTTCGGACGAGCAGTACTTC. Translation gives CSARRDSSDEQYF.

This clonotype showed up many times. Written as DNA, the CDR3 is TGTGCCAGCAGCTTAGCGCCAGGCTCCGCTTCCTACGAGCAGTACTTC. Translating it yields CASSLAPGSASYEQYF. This sequence joins TRBV7-2 and TRBJ2-7; D is uncertain. CDR1 and CDR2 from the germline V gene are SGHTA and FQGNSA. CDR3 length: 16 residues. Trimming removed 0 bases from V and 1 base from J, with 13 bases in between.

This clonotype was seen ten or more times. V usage is TRBV5-4 and J usage is TRBJ2-3, with TRBD1 as a possible D gene (5 bases). The CDR3 loop spans 14 amino acids. Trimming took 4 bases from V and 2 from J, leaving 11 bases between them. Germline CDR1 and CDR2: SGHNT and YYREEE (reference sequence). The CDR3 nucleotides are TGTGCCAGCAGCACGGACATCTTCACAGATACGCAGTATTTT. As protein: CASSTDIFTDTQYF.

This clonotype was found a few times. The chain employs TRBV19 and TRBJ2-1; D not certain. The CDR3 runs 9 residues. V shed 8 bases and J shed 9 bases, with 5 bases lying between them. CDR1 is LNHDA, CDR2 SQIVND, per germline (reference sequence). The CDR3 loop reads CASLGEQFF. In nucleotides, the CDR3 is TGTGCCAGTTTAGGTGAGCAGTTCTTC.

In this sample, this clonotype turned up many times. The chain has TRBV12-3 or TRBV12-4 and TRBJ1-6, with D possibly being TRBD1 (6 bases). The CDR3 is made up of 15 amino acids. Trimming took 6 bases from V and 7 from J, leaving 16 bases between them. The CDR3 coding sequence is TGTGCCAGCAGACCTGGACAGATCATAAATTCACCCCTCCACTTT. Its translation: CASRPGQIINSPLHF.